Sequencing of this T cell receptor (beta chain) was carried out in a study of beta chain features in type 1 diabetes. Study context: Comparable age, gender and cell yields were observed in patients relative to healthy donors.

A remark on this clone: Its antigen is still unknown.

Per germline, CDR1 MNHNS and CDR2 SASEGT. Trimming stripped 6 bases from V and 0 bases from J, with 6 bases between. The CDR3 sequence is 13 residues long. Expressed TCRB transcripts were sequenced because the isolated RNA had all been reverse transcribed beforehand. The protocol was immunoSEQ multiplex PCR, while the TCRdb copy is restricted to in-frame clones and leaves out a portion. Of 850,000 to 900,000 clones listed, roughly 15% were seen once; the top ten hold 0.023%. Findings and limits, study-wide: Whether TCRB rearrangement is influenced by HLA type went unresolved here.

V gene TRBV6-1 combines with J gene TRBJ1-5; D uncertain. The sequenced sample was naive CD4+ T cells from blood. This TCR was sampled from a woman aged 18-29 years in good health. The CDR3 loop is CASRSYSNQPQHF. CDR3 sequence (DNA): TGTGCCAGCAGAAGCTATAGCAATCAGCCCCAGCATTTT.